The rows below give T cell receptor beta chains drawn from one sample of a study of cytotoxic CD8 clonotypes in ibrutinib-treated CLL. TCRdb's copy holds only in-frame clones and misses some; the assay was immunoSEQ multiplex PCR. The sample contains approximately 91,000 clones, roughly 83% of which appear only once. The sequencing used PBMCs, collected after 12 months of ibrutinib treatment. Receptors were obtained from a human donor with chronic lymphocytic leukemia. Both conserved end residues are part of each CDR3. Each record gives: D gene, V gene, J gene, clone size, CDR3 DNA, CDR3 protein. The D gene is left open where the match is weak. A clone size is listed for some rows: how often the clone was seen (once, few, many), or a class if it is expanded.

>TRBD1|TRBV28|TRBJ1-2|-
TGTGCCAGCAGCCCTCCAGGGGGCCGGGGGTATGGCTACACCTTC
CASSPPGGRGYGYTF
>-|TRBV6-6|TRBJ1-3|-
TGTGCCAGCAGGAACCCAGGGGACTCTGGAAACACCATATATTTT
CASRNPGDSGNTIYF
>-|TRBV6-5|TRBJ1-1|-
TGTGCCAGCAGTTACAATGTGGGACCGAACACTGAAGCTTTCTTT
CASSYNVGPNTEAFF
>-|TRBV14|TRBJ2-3|few
TGTGCCAGCAGCGACAGGGACTTCGGGAACACAGATACGCAGTATTTT
CASSDRDFGNTDTQYF
>TRBD2|TRBV14|TRBJ2-3|-
TGTGCCAGCAGCCACCCCCGAGGGAGGGCCGGCACAGATACGCAGTATTTT
CASSHPRGRAGTDTQYF
>TRBD1|TRBV18|TRBJ1-3|-
TGTGCCAGCTCACCCGGGACAGGTCTCTCTGGAAACACCATATATTTT
CASSPGTGLSGNTIYF
>TRBD1|TRBV6-5|TRBJ1-2|-
TGTGCCAGCAGTTACCGACAGGGCGGGTATGGCTACACCTTC
CASSYRQGGYGYTF
>-|TRBV5-6|TRBJ1-1|few
TGTGCCAGCACTCGGGACACTGAAGCTTTCTTT
CASTRDTEAFF
>-|TRBV14|TRBJ2-1|-
TGTGCCAGCAGCCAAACCCCAGGGCAGGGGCAGTTCTTC
CASSQTPGQGQFF
>-|TRBV5-4|TRBJ2-5|-
TGTGCCAGCAGCTTGGGCCGGGACTCCCGAGTACAAGAGACCCAGTACTTC
CASSLGRDSRVQETQYF
>-|TRBV7-2|TRBJ2-5|-
TGTGCCAGCAGCTCCCCCACAGGGACCCAGTACTTC
CASSSPTGTQYF
>TRBD1|TRBV27|TRBJ1-2|-
TGTGCCAGCAGTTTATATAGGACAGGGGTTGGCTACACCTTC
CASSLYRTGVGYTF
>-|TRBV6-5|TRBJ1-2|once
TGTGCCAGCAGTTACGGGGGGGCAGGGGCGTGGTATGGCTACACCTTC
CASSYGGAGAWYGYTF
>-|TRBV7-2|TRBJ1-1|-
TGTGCCAGCAGCTTAGCGTTGGGTAGGGCTTTCTTT
CASSLALGRAFF
>TRBD1|TRBV2|TRBJ1-1|-
TGTGCCAGCAGCCCGGGACAGCCTCTGAACACTGAAGCTTTCTTT
CASSPGQPLNTEAFF
>-|TRBV7-3|TRBJ2-5|-
TGTGCCAGCAGCCCGGCGGGAGACCCGCGGGGGCCCCAGTACTTC
CASSPAGDPRGPQYF
>TRBD1|TRBV5-4|TRBJ2-7|-
TGTGCCGCCCGGCAGGGGGCTGGGGAGCAGTACTTC
CAARQGAGEQYF
>-|TRBV19|TRBJ2-7|-
TGTGCCAGTAGTCGGAGCCCTATAAGCGAGCAGTACTTC
CASSRSPISEQYF
>-|TRBV28|TRBJ1-4|-
TGTGCCAGCTGTTTGCGGGAAAAACTGTTTTTT
CASCLREKLFF
>-|TRBV5-1|TRBJ1-4|few
TGCGCCAGCAGCTTCAGGGCAGTGGATGAAAAACTGTTTTTT
CASSFRAVDEKLFF
>-|TRBV4-2|TRBJ2-1|-
TGTGCCAGCAGCCAAGATGGGGGGACCTCCTACAATGAGCAGTTCTTC
CASSQDGGTSYNEQFF
>TRBD1|TRBV2|TRBJ2-7|-
TGTGCCAGCCTCCGGGACAGGGGGAACTACGAGCAGTACTTC
CASLRDRGNYEQYF
>TRBD1|TRBV4-3|TRBJ1-2|-
TGCGCCAGCAGCCGGGGACAGGGGGCTTTTGGCTACACCTTC
CASSRGQGAFGYTF
>-|TRBV28|TRBJ2-3|-
TGTGCCAGCCACCCCCGGGGCCACACAGATACGCAGTATTTT
CASHPRGHTDTQYF
>TRBD2|TRBV25-1|TRBJ2-3|-
TGTGCCAGCAGTGAATCTCGTCTAGCGGGCACAGATACGCAGTATTTT
CASSESRLAGTDTQYF
>TRBD2|TRBV28|TRBJ2-3|-
TGTGCCAGCAGTCCCCCCGGGGGGGGTTCAGATACGCAGTATTTT
CASSPPGGGSDTQYF
>TRBD1|TRBV27|TRBJ2-7|few
TGTGCCAGCAGCCGGACAGGGGAACCCTACGAGCAGTACTTC
CASSRTGEPYEQYF
>TRBD2|TRBV28|TRBJ2-7|-
TGTGCCAGCAGCCCGACTAGCCTTTCCTACGAGCAGTACTTC
CASSPTSLSYEQYF
>-|TRBV2|TRBJ1-5|medium-sized
TGTGCCAGCAGGTGGGGGGACGTCAATCAGCCCCAGCATTTT
CASRWGDVNQPQHF
>TRBD1|TRBV11-2|TRBJ2-7|once
TGTGCCAGCAGCCCGTGGGACAGATCCTACGAGCAGTACTTC
CASSPWDRSYEQYF
>-|TRBV19|TRBJ2-1|-
TGTGCCAGTAGGGCCGGGCGGGGTGAGCAGTTCTTC
CASRAGRGEQFF
>TRBD1|TRBV7-3|TRBJ2-3|-
TGTGCCAGCAGCTTAAACCCGGGGGACAGGGGGACGCAGTATTTT
CASSLNPGDRGTQYF
>-|TRBV9|TRBJ1-2|-
TGTGCCAGCAGCGTAGGAGGCGACGACAACTATGGCTACACCTTC
CASSVGGDDNYGYTF
>TRBD2|TRBV7-3|TRBJ2-1|few
TGTGCCAGCAGCCCTAGCGGGACAAAGCAGTTCTTC
CASSPSGTKQFF
>-|TRBV7-2|TRBJ2-3|-
TGTGCCAGCAGCAATCAGGGGGGCCCAGATACGCAGTATTTT
CASSNQGGPDTQYF
>-|TRBV5-1|TRBJ2-1|-
TGCGCCAGCAGCTTGGTGGGGGAGTCGGGGCAGTTCTTC
CASSLVGESGQFF
>-|TRBV9|TRBJ2-3|once
TGTGCCAGCAGCACACGGTCTTACACAGATACGCAGTATTTT
CASSTRSYTDTQYF
>-|TRBV2|TRBJ1-5|-
TGTGCCAGCAGTGAATCCTGGGTTGGCAATCAGCCCCAGCATTTT
CASSESWVGNQPQHF
>-|TRBV7-9|TRBJ1-2|-
TGTGCCAGCAGCCCCCCCGTCCTGGCGCCCCCTAACTATGGCTACACCTTC
CASSPPVLAPPNYGYTF
>-|TRBV6-4|TRBJ2-3|many
TGTGCCAGCAGTGCTGGCGGCGGGGCAGATACGCAGTATTTT
CASSAGGGADTQYF
>-|TRBV28|TRBJ2-3|-
TGTGCCAGCAGTTCCCCAGGGGGGGGTAGCACAGATACGCAGTATTTT
CASSSPGGGSTDTQYF
>TRBD2|TRBV19|TRBJ2-7|-
TGTGCCAGTAGTATGGATGCGGGGGGCTCCCCCTACGAGCAGTACTTC
CASSMDAGGSPYEQYF
>-|TRBV4-3|TRBJ1-2|-
TGCGCCAGCAGCCAAGTGGGGACGGGGGTAGACTATGGCTACACCTTC
CASSQVGTGVDYGYTF
>TRBD2|TRBV11-3|TRBJ2-2|-
TGTGCCAGCAGCTTCGGGACTAGCGGGGGCGGGGAGCTGTTTTTT
CASSFGTSGGGELFF
>-|TRBV11-2|TRBJ2-7|-
TGTGCCAGCAGCTTAGCAGGGGCACCCTACGAGCAGTACTTC
CASSLAGAPYEQYF
>-|TRBV27|TRBJ1-1|-
TGTGCCAGCAGTCCCGGGGGGGGCGACACTGAAGCTTTCTTT
CASSPGGGDTEAFF
>TRBD1|TRBV30|TRBJ2-2|few
TGTGCCTGGAGGCGGACAGGGACCACCGGGGAGCTGTTTTTT
CAWRRTGTTGELFF
>TRBD2|TRBV9|TRBJ2-5|-
TGTGCCAGCAGCGTCGGGACTAGCGAAGAGACCCAGTACTTC
CASSVGTSEETQYF
>-|TRBV5-4|TRBJ2-5|-
TGTGCCAGCAGCTTGGCCCCCTTGGAGACCCAGTACTTC
CASSLAPLETQYF
>-|TRBV29-1|TRBJ2-7|-
TGCAGCGTTGCCCCGACAAGGACGGCCTACGAGCAGTACTTC
CSVAPTRTAYEQYF
>-|TRBV6-6|TRBJ2-5|-
TGTGCCACCAGAGGCCAAGAGACCCAGTACTTC
CATRGQETQYF
>-|TRBV28|TRBJ1-2|-
TGTGCCAGCAGTCCGCAACGACAGGCCTTTAACTATGGCTACACCTTC
CASSPQRQAFNYGYTF
>-|TRBV7-9|TRBJ1-5|-
TGTGCCAGCGGGCGAGGGGATCAGCCCCAGCATTTT
CASGRGDQPQHF
>-|TRBV9|TRBJ2-7|-
TGTGCCAGCAGCCCCCGGCTCCTCTTTAGCGAGCAGTACTTC
CASSPRLLFSEQYF
>-|TRBV7-2|TRBJ1-2|-
TGTGCCAGCAGCTCGAATCTGGGGGGGTACGGCTACACCTTC
CASSSNLGGYGYTF
>TRBD1|TRBV11-2|TRBJ2-7|-
TGTGCCAGCAGCCACATAACAGGGGGGAGGTACGAGCAGTACTTC
CASSHITGGRYEQYF
>-|TRBV4-1|TRBJ2-3|-
TGCGCCAGCAGCCAACCCGGCGGCCCATATGAGGGAGATACGCAGTATTTT
CASSQPGGPYEGDTQYF